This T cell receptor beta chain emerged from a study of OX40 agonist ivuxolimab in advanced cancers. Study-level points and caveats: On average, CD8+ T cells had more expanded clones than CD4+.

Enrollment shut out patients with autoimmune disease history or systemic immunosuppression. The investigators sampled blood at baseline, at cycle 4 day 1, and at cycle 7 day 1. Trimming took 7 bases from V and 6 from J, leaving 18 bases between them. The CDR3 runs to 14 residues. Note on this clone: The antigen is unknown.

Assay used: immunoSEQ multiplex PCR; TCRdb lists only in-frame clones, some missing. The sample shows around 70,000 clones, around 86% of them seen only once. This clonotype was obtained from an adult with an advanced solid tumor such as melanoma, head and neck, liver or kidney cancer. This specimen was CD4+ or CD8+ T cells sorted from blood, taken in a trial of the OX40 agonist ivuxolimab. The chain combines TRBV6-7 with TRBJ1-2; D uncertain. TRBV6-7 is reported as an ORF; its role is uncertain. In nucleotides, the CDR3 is TGTGCCAGCATTCCACAAGCTCCCCCCCATGGCTACACCTTC. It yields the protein CASIPQAPPHGYTF.